This T cell receptor beta chain was found in a study of beta chain features in type 1 diabetes. Background on the study: What patients shared with healthy donors was a similar profile of age, gender and cell yields.

Broader study findings: Reduced insertions and increased deletions marked VDJ junctions in type 1 diabetes patients.

Trimming took off 4 bases at V and 2 bases at J, with 14 bases between the two ends. Germline V gene data show CDR1 as MGHRA and CDR2 as YSYEKL. The CDR3 is made up of 15 amino acids. Of the isolated RNA, all was reverse transcribed, and so the sequenced material was expressed TCRB transcripts. The table came from immunoSEQ multiplex PCR; TCRdb's copy has only in-frame clones and leaves some out. The table lists some 360,000 clones, roughly a fifth of them singletons. Concerning this clone itself: As yet, its antigen is unknown.

V gene TRBV4-1 combines with J gene TRBJ1-2; weak D call: TRBD1 (6 bases). The sample was naive CD4+ T cells from blood. This receptor was obtained from a woman under 30 in good health. CDR3 nucleotide sequence: TGCGCCAGCAGCCTCACGGGACACTTAAACTATGGCTACACCTTC. Protein: CASSLTGHLNYGYTF.